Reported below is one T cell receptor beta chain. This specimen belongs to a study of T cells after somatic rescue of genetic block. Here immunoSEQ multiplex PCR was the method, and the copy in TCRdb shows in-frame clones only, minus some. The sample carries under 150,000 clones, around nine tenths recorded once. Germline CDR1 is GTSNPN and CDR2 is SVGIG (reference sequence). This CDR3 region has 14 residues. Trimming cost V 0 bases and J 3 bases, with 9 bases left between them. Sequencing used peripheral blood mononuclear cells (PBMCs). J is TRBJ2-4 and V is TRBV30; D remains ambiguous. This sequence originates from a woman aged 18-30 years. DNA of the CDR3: TGTGCCTGGAGTGTTGGTTTCGGCAAAAACATTCAGTACTTC. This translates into CAWSVGFGKNIQYF.